This T cell receptor beta chain came from a study of early T cells in non-severe SARS-CoV-2 infection. The CDR3 contains 17 residues. V shed 2 bases, J shed 5 bases, and the junction held 9 bases outside the gene matches. In germline, CDR1 is MNHNY, CDR2 SVGAGI (reference sequence). Molecules of cDNA were individually given unique molecular identifiers that were attached to them. TCRdb reprocessed the 5' RACE reads via MiXCR and lists one record per CDR3 protein. The table lists over 50,000 distinct CDR3 sequences, roughly 10% of them singletons. At least ten counts were recorded for this clonotype. This sequence was found in an adult who was a healthcare worker with PCR-confirmed SARS-CoV-2 infection or an uninfected control (not recorded which). This chain uses TRBV6-6 with TRBJ2-3; 11 bases align to TRBD2. Sequencing was done on a sample of whole blood. The CDR3: CASSYILAGGPKDTQYF. In DNA, the CDR3 is TGTGCCAGCAGTTACATTTTAGCGGGGGGGCCGAAAGATACGCAGTATTTT.